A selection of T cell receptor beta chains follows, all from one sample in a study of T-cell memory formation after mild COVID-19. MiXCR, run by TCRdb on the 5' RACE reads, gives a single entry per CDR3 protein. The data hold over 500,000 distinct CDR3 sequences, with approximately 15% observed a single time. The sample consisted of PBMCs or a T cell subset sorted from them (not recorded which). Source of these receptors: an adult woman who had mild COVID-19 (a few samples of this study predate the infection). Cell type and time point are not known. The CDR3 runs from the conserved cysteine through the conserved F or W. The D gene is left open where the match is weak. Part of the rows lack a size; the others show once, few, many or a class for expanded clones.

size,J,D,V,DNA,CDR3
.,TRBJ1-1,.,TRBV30,TGTGCCTGGAGGAAGGCCGATAGAATGAACACTGAAGCTTTCTTT,CAWRKADRMNTEAFF
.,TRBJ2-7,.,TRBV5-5,TGTGCCAGCAGCTTGGGGCAGAGCCGACTATTGTTCGAGCAGTACTTC,CASSLGQSRLLFEQYF
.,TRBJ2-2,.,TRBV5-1,TGCGCCAGCAGATCTCAGGGGACCGGGGAGCTGTTTTTT,CASRSQGTGELFF
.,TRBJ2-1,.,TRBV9,TGTGCCAGCAGCGTAGGGCTAGGGGATGAGCAGTTCTTC,CASSVGLGDEQFF
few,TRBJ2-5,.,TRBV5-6,TGTGCCAGCAGCTTGACAGGGAGGGTAGAGACCCAGTACTTC,CASSLTGRVETQYF
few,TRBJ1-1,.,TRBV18,TGTGCCAGCTCACCAATGCAGAATGAAGCTTTCTTT,CASSPMQNEAFF
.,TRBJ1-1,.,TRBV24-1,TGTGCCACCAGTGATCCAGGACACCGGGAAGGGGCTTTCTTT,CATSDPGHREGAFF
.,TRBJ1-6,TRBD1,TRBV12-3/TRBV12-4,TGTGCCAGCAGCCAAAGGGGGCAGGGGAACTCACCCCTCCACTTT,CASSQRGQGNSPLHF
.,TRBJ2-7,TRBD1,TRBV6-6,TGTGCCAGCAGTTACTCTGGACAGGGACACAACGAGCAGTACTTC,CASSYSGQGHNEQYF
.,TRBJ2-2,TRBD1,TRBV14,TGTGCCAGCAGCCAAGATGGGACAGGGCCCTCTATAACCGGGGAGCTGTTTTTT,CASSQDGTGPSITGELFF
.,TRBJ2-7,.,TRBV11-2,TGTGCCAGCAGCTTTACTAGCAACTACGAGCAGTACTTC,CASSFTSNYEQYF
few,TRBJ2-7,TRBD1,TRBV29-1,TGCAGCGTCCTCGGATTCGACAGGGAAAACTACGAGCAGTACTTC,CSVLGFDRENYEQYF
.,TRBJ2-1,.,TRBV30,TGTGCCTGGAATCTGGGGGGCAATGAGCAGTTCTTC,CAWNLGGNEQFF
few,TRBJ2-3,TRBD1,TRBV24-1,TGTGCCACCAGTGGACAACAGGGGGCAGATACGCAGTATTTT,CATSGQQGADTQYF
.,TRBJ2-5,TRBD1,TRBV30,TGTGCCTGGAGTGAGGGACAGTGGAAACTTTCGGAGACCCAGTACTTC,CAWSEGQWKLSETQYF